This T cell receptor beta chain is from a study of blood T cells in healthy people across ages (dated by TCRdb to 2013 to 2016). For context, the study as a whole: In model experiments, roughly one uniquely barcoded TCR beta cDNA molecule per two T cells was captured by template switching. The study measured age-related changes in TCR beta repertoire diversity using deep sequencing normalized with unique cDNA molecular identifiers. Donors were grouped into four age groups: young (average roughly 16 years), middle-aged (around 39), aged (around 66) and long-lived (less than 85). To avoid experimental bias, donors of different ages were randomly spread across the sequencing lanes. Two additional independent replicas of 1 million unique cDNA reads from the same blood draw were analyzed for two donors (one aged 18 to 30 and one aged 80 or older). Overall study outcomes, separate from this receptor: There was a strong correlation between observed TCR beta diversity and the percentage of naive T cells measured by flow cytometry. Observed TCR beta diversity per million T cells fell roughly linearly with age, and a significant reduction was already apparent by age about 38. The long-lived group showed more naive CD4+ T cells, fewer expanded clones and increased TCR diversity than the aged group, suggesting age selection. Donor CMV infection status was unknown, potentially confounding age-related changes in expanded clonotypes. Estimates of total diversity based on one million sequenced T cells were regarded as lower bounds and as underestimates. Since profiling was done on bulk unsorted PBMCs, naive and antigen-experienced compartments could not be conclusively compared.

The donors were roughly 40 Caucasian individuals from Russia, aged roughly 6 to 100 years, who were systemically healthy. Roughly 9 milliliters of peripheral blood were drawn from each donor into EDTA-treated Vacutainer tubes. PBMCs were isolated by Ficoll-Paque density-gradient centrifugation, with at least 7 million obtained per sample. Trizol reagent was used to extract total RNA from PBMCs, with at least 6 micrograms per sample. The percentages of naive CD45RAhigh/CD27high T cells were determined by flow cytometry on a PBMC aliquot from every donor. Per the germline V gene, WSHSY is the CDR1 and SAAADI is the CDR2. Trimming costs V 5 bases and J 1 base, and their ends lie 5 bases apart. The CDR3, cysteine through phenylalanine, is 13 amino acids long. Here the CDR3 DNA is all that survives: 39 bases in frame from base 1. Library preparation was by 5' RACE. The listed sequencing device is Illumina HiSeq 2500. A second roughly 6 to 12 cycle PCR used a sample-barcoded 5' primer and a J-beta primer mix. A template-switch 5' adaptor carrying 12 random nucleotides introduced a unique molecular identifier onto each TCR beta cDNA molecule. Each sample yielded at least 3 million CDR3-containing paired-end reads. The Mint cDNA synthesis kit, primed by a TRBC-specific oligonucleotide, was used to synthesize first-strand cDNA from all RNA. Following uracil-DNA glycosylase treatment, a first 18-cycle PCR with universal primers M1SS and BC2_uni_R was performed on all cDNA. Under the source paper's analysis protocol: Normalization of each sample was performed by random selection of 1 million high-quality reads, each carrying a distinct molecular identifier. Instead of being binned into consensus sequences, reads with shared molecular identifiers were discarded. MiTCR, set to a Q25 quality threshold and the strictest error-elimination algorithm, was used for CDR3 identification, clonotype clustering and error correction. A nonparametric unseen species model with Euler transformation was used to estimate lower-bound total TCR beta diversity. Starting from the raw public reads, TCRdb applied fastp trimming at Q25, assembled clones with MiXCR and retained in-frame beta chains. CDR3 protein sequences are deduplicated, and each keeps its most common genes and DNA. These V and J calls originate from TCRdb's pipeline instead of the authors' own analysis. The sample includes 600,000 to 650,000 distinct CDR3 sequences, with 58% observed a single time. Approximately 37% of the sample goes to the ten largest clones.

This clonotype has ten or more counts. What antigen it recognizes has not been identified. No base quality information exists; no much larger clone differs at one position. This receptor was taken from a man aged 55 to 70 in good health. The specimen was blood. The chain employs TRBV10-2 and TRBJ1-4, with no confident D gene call. The sequenced DNA: TGCGCCAGCAGTTTGGGAACTAATGAAAAACTGTTTTTT. Translated, this is CASSLGTNEKLFF.